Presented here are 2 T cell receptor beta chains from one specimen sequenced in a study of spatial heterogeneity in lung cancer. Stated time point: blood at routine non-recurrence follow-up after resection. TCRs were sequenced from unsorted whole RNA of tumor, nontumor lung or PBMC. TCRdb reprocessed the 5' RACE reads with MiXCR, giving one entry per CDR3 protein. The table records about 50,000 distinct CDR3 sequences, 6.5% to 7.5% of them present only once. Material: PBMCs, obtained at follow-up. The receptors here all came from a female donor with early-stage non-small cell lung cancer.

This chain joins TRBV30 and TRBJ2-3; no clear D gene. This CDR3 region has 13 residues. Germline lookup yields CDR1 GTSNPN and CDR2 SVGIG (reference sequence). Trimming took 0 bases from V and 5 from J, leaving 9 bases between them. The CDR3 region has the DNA TGTGCCTGGAGTGTACCCCCACGAGATACGCAGTATTTT. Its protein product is CAWSVPPRDTQYF.

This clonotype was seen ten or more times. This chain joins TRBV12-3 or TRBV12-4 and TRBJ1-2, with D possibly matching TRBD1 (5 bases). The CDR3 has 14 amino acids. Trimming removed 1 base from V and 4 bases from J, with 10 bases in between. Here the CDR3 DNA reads TGTGCCAGCAGTTTAGAGGGGCTGGGCTATGGCTACACCTTC. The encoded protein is CASSLEGLGYGYTF.